The subject of this entry is one T cell receptor beta chain. This record belongs to a study of blood T cell repertoires in COVID-19. Study in general: Material from acute and convalescent COVID-19 was sourced from the United States, Italy and Spain. T cells, B-cell-depleted T cells, or PBMCs supplied cDNA or gDNA.

Profiling relied on immunoSEQ multiplex PCR, and the TCRdb table lists in-frame clones only, not all of them. The top ten clones hold 1.5% to 2% of a sample with about 97,000 clones, 90% of them seen once. The V end was cut by 4 bases, the J end by 9 bases, with 18 bases between. Germline V gene lookup returns CDR1 KGHSH and CDR2 LQKENI. CDR3 length equals 14 residues. Sample: peripheral blood. This chain links TRBV18 with TRBJ1-1, with a possible D match to TRBD1 (5 bases). The source is a man aged 55 to 70 with acute or convalescent COVID-19. Here the CDR3 DNA reads TGTGCCAGCTCACTACCATGGGGCAGGGCTCAAGCTTTCTTT. Amino acid sequence: CASSLPWGRAQAFF.